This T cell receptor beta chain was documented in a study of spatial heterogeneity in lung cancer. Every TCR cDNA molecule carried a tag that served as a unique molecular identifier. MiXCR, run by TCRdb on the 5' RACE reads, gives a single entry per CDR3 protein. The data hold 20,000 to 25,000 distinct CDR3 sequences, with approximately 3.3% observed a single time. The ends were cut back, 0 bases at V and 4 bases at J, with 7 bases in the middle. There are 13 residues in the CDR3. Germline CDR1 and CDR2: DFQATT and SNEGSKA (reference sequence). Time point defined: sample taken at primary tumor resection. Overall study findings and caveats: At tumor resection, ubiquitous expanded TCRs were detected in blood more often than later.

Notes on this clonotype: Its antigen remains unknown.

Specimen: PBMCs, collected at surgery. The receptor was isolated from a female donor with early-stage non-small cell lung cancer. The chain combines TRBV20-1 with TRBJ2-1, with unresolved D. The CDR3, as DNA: TGCAGTGCTAGAGATGACCCGTACAATGAGCAGTTCTTC. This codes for CSARDDPYNEQFF.